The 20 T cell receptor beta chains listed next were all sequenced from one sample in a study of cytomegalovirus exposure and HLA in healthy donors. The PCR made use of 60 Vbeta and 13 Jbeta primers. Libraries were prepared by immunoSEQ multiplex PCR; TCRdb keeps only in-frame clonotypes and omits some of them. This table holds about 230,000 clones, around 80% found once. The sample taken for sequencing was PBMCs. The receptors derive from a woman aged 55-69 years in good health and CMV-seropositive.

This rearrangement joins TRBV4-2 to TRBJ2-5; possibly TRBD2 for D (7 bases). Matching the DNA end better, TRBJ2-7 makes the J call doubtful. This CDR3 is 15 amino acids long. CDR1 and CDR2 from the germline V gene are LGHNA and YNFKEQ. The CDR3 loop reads CASSHGGASRDEQYF. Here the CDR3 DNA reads TGTGCCAGCAGCCATGGGGGGGCTAGCAGGGACGAGCAGTACTTC.

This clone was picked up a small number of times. DNA for the CDR3: TGTGCCTGGAGTACGGGTAGCACAGATACGCAGTATTTT. Translated: CAWSTGSTDTQYF. J is TRBJ2-3 and V is TRBV30; D remains ambiguous. Germline V gives CDR1 GTSNPN, CDR2 SVGIG (reference sequence). The ends were cut back, 2 bases at V and 0 bases at J, with 6 bases in the middle. The CDR3 is 13 residues long.

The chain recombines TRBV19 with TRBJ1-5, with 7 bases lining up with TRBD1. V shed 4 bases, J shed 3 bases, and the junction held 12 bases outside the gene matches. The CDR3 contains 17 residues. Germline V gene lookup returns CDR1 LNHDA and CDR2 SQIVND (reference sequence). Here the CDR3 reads CASSTTGTVTLNQPQHF. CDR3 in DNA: TGTGCCAGTAGTACTACCGGGACAGTTACTCTCAATCAGCCCCAGCATTTT.

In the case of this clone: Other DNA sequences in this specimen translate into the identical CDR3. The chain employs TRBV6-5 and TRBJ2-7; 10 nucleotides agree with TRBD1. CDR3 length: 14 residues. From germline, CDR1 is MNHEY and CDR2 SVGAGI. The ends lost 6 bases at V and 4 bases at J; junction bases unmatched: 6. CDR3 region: CASSRDRGLYEQYF. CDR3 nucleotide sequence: TGTGCCAGCAGCCGCGACAGGGGGCTGTACGAGCAGTACTTC.

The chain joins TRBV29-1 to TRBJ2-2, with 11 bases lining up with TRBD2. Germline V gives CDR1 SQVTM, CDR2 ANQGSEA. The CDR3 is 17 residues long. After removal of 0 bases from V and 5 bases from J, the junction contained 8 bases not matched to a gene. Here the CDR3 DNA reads TGCAGCGTTGAAGAAACTAGCGGGAGTACTGGAACCGGGGAGCTGTTTTTT. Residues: CSVEETSGSTGTGELFF.

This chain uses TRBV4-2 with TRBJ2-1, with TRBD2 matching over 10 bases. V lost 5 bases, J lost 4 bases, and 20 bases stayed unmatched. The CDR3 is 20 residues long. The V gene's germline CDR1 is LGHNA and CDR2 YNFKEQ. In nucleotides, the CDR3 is TGTGCCAGCAGCTTCACAGCCCCTTCTAGCGGGAGCTGGACTTACAATGAGCAGTTCTTC. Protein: CASSFTAPSSGSWTYNEQFF.

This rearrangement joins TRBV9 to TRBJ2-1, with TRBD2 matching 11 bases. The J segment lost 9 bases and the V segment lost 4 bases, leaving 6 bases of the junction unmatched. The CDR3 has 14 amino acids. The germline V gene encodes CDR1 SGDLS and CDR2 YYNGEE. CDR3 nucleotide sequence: TGTGCCAGCAGCTTGGGACTAGCGGATCTTGAGCAGTTCTTC. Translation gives CASSLGLADLEQFF. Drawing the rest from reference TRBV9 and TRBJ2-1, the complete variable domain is DSGVTQTPKHLITATGQRVTLRCSPRSGDLSVYWYQQSLDQGLQFLIQYYNGEERAKGNILERFSAQQFPDLHSELNLSSLELGDSALYFCASSLGLADLEQFFGPGTRLTVL.

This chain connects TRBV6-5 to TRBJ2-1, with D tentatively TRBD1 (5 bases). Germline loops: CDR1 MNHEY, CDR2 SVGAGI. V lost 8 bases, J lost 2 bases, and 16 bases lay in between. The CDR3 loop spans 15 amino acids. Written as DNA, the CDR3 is TGTGCCAGCGTCAGCGACCCAGGGCCCTACAATGAGCAGTTCTTC. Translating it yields CASVSDPGPYNEQFF.

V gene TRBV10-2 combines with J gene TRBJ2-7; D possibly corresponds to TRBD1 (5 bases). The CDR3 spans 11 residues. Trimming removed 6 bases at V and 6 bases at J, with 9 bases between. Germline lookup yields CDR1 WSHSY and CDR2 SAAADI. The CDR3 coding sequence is TGCGCCAGCAGGACCCAGGGCGAGCAGTACTTC. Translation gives CASRTQGEQYF.

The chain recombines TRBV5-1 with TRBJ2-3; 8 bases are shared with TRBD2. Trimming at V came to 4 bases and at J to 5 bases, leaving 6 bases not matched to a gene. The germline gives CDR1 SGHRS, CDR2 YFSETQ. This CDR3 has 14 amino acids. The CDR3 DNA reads TGCGCCAGCAGCCCCGGGACTAGTGGAGATACGCAGTATTTT. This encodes CASSPGTSGDTQYF.

Here the CDR3 reads CASSRDRGVPPLHF. The CDR3 bases are TGTGCCAGCAGCAGGGACAGGGGTGTGCCACCCCTCCACTTT. The chain uses TRBV7-2 and TRBJ1-6, with 10 bases identical to TRBD1. The CDR3 spans 14 residues. Germline V gene sequence: CDR1 SGHTA, CDR2 FQGNSA. Trimming at V came to 5 bases and at J to 11 bases, leaving 6 bases not matched to a gene.

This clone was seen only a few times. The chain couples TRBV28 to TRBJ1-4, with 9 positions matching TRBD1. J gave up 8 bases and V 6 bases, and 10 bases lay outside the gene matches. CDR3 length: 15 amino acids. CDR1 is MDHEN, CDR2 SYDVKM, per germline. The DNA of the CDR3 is TGTGCCAGCAGCCCAGGCGGGACAGGGACCGAAAAACTGTTTTTT. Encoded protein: CASSPGGTGTEKLFF.

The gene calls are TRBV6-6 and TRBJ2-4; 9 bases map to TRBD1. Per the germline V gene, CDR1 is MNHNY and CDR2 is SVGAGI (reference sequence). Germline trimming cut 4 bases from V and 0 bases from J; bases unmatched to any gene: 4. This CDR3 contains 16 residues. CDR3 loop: CASSWTGALAKNIQYF. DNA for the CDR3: TGTGCCAGCAGTTGGACAGGGGCGTTAGCCAAAAACATTCAGTACTTC.

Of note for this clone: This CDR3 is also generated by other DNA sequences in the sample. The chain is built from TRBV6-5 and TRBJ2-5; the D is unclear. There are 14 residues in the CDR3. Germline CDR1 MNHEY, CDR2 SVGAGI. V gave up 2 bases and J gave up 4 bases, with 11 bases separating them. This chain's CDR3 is CASSYGPNPETQYF. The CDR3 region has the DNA TGTGCCAGCAGTTACGGGCCAAACCCAGAGACCCAGTACTTC.

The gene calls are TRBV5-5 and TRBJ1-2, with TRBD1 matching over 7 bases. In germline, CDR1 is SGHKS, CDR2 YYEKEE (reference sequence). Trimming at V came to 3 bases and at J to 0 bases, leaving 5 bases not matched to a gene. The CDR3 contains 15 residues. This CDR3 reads CASSYEGAANYGYTF. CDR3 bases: TGTGCCAGCAGCTACGAGGGGGCGGCTAACTATGGCTACACCTTC.

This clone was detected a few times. The CDR3 bases are TGTGCCAGCAGCTTTGGTAGGGGGTTTGGCAACTACGAGCAGTACTTC. Translation: CASSFGRGFGNYEQYF. The J gene is TRBJ2-5, the V gene TRBV5-4, with D possibly matching TRBD1 (6 bases). Gene TRBJ2-7 matches the end of the DNA better, so the J call may be wrong. This CDR3 spans 16 amino acids. Germline V gene data show CDR1 as SGHNT and CDR2 as YYREEE (reference sequence).

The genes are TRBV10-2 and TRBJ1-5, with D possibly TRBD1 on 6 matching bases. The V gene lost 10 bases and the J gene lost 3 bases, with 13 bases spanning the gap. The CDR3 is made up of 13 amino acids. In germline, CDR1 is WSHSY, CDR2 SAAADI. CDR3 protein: CATHRDPNQPQHF. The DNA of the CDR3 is TGCGCCACCCACAGGGATCCCAATCAGCCCCAGCATTTT.

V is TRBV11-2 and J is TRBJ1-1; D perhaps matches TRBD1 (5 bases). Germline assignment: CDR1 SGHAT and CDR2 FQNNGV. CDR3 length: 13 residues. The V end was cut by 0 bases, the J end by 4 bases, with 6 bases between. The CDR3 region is CASSLDQGTEAFF. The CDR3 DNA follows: TGTGCCAGCAGCTTAGATCAGGGCACTGAAGCTTTCTTT.

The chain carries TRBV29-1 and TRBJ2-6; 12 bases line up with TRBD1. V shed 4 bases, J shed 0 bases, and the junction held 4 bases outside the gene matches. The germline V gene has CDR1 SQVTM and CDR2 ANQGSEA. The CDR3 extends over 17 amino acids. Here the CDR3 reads CSVAGTGGVSGANVLTF. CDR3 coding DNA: TGCAGCGTTGCGGGGACAGGGGGCGTCTCTGGGGCCAACGTCCTGACTTTC.

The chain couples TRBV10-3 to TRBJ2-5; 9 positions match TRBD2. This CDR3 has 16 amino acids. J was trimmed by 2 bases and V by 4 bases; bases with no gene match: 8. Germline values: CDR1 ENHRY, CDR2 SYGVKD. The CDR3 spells CAISGGSGRTQETQYF. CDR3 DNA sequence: TGTGCCATCAGTGGAGGTAGCGGGAGAACACAAGAGACCCAGTACTTC.